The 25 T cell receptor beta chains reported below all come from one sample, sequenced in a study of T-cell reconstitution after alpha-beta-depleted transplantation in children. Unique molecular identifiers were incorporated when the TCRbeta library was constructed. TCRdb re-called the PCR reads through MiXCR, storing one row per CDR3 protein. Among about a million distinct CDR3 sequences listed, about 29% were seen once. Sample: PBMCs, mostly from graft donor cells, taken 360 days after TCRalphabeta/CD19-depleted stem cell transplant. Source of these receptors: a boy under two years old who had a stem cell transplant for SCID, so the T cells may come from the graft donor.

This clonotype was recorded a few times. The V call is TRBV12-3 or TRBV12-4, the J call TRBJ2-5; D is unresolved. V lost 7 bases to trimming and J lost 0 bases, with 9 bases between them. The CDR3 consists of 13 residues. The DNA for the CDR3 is TGTGCCAGCACGGCCCGGCACCAAGAGACCCAGTACTTC. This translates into CASTARHQETQYF.

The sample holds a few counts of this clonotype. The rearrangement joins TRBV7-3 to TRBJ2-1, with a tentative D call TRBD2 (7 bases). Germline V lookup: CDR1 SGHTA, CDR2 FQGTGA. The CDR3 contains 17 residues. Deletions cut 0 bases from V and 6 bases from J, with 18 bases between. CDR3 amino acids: CASSLTRGASGLNEQFF. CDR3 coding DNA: TGTGCCAGCAGCTTAACGAGGGGGGCTAGCGGACTCAATGAGCAGTTCTTC.

In DNA, the CDR3 is TGCGCCAGCAGCTCTCGCGAAGGGGGGAACACTGAAGCTTTCTTT. Amino acid sequence: CASSSREGGNTEAFF. The chain carries TRBV5-1 and TRBJ1-1; tentative D call: TRBD1 (6 bases). Germline loops: CDR1 SGHRS, CDR2 YFSETQ. Trimming shortened V by 3 bases and J by 1 base, and 13 bases separated the two germline ends. The CDR3 has 15 amino acids.

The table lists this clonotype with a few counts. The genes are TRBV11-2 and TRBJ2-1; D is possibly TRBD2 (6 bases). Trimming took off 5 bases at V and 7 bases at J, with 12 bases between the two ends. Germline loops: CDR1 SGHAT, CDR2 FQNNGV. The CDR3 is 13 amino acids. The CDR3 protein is CASSLGTWNEQFF. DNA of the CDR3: TGTGCCAGCAGCCTGGGGACTTGGAATGAGCAGTTCTTC.

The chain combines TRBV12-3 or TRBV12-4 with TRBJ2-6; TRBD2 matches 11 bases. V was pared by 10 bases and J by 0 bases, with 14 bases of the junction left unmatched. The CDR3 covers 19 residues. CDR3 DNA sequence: TGTGCCATCTCCTTCCGACTAGCGGGGTCCGGCTCTGGGGCCAACGTCCTGACTTTC. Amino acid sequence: CAISFRLAGSGSGANVLTF.

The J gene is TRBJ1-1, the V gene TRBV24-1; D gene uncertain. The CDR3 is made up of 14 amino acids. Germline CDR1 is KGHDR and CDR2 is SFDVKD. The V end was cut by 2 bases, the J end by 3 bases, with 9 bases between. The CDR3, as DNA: TGTGCCACCAGTGATTCCAGGAGATACACTGAAGCTTTCTTT. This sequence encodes CATSDSRRYTEAFF.

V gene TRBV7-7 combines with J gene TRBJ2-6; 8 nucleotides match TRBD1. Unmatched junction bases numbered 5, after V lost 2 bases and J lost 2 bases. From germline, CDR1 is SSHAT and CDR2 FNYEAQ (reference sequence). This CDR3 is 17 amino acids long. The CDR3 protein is CASSLKRTGPGANVLTF. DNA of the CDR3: TGTGCCAGCAGCTTAAAAAGGACAGGGCCTGGGGCCAACGTCCTGACTTTC.

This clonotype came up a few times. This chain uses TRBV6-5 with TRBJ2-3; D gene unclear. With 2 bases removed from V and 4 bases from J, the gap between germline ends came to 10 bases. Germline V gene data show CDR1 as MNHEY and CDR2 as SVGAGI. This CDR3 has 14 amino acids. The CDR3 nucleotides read TGTGCCAGCAGTTACCAGCTGAACTCAGATACGCAGTATTTT. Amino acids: CASSYQLNSDTQYF.

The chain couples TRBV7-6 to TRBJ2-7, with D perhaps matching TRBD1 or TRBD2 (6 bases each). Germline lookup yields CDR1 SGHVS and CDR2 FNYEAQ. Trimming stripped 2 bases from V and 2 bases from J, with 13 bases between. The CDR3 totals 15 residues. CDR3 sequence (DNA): TGTGCCAGCAGCTTATCCGCAGGGGAGGCCTACGAGCAGTACTTC. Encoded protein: CASSLSAGEAYEQYF. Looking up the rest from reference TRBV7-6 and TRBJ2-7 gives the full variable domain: GAGVSQSPRYKVTKRGQDVALRCDPISGHVSLYWYRQALGQGPEFLTYFNYEAQQDKSGLPNDRFSAERPEGSISTLTIQRTEQRDSAMYRCASSLSAGEAYEQYFGPGTRLTVT.

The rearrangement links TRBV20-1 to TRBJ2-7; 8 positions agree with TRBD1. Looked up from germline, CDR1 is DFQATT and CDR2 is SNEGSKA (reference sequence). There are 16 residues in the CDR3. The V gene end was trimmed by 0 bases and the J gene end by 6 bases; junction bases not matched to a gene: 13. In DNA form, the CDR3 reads TGCAGTGCTAGAGATTATGAGGGGGGACAGGCGAGCGAGCAGTACTTC. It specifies CSARDYEGGQASEQYF.

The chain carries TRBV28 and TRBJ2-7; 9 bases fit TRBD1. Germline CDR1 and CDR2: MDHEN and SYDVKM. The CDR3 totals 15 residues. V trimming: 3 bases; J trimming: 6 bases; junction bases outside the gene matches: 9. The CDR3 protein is CASSFPATGGGEQYF. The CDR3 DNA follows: TGTGCCAGCAGTTTCCCTGCAACAGGGGGCGGCGAGCAGTACTTC.

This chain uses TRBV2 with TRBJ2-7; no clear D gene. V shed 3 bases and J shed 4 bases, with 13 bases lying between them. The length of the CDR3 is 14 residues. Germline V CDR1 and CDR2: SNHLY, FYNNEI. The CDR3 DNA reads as TGTGCCAGCAGTGATAAGGCCTCCCCTTACGAGCAGTACTTC. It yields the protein CASSDKASPYEQYF.

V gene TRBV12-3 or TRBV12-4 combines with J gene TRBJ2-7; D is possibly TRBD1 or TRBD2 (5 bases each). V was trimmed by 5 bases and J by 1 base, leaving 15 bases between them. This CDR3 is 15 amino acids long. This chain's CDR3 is CASSAPGTSSYEQYF. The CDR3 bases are TGTGCCAGCAGTGCCCCAGGGACCTCTTCCTACGAGCAGTACTTC.

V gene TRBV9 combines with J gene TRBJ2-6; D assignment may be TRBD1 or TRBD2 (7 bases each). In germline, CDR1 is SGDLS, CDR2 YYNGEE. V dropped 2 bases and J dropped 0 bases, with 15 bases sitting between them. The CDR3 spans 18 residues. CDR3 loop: CASSVPRGGNSGANVLTF. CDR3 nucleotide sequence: TGTGCCAGCAGCGTCCCCAGGGGGGGAAACTCTGGGGCCAACGTCCTGACTTTC. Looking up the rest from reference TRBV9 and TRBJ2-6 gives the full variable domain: DSGVTQTPKHLITATGQRVTLRCSPRSGDLSVYWYQQSLDQGLQFLIQYYNGEERAKGNILERFSAQQFPDLHSELNLSSLELGDSALYFCASSVPRGGNSGANVLTFGAGSRLTVL.

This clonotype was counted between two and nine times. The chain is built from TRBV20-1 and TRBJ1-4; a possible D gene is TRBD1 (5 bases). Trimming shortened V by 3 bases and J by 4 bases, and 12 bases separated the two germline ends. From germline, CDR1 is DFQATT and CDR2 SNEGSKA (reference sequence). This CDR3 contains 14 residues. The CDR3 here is CSASSPGNNEKLFF. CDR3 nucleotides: TGCAGTGCTAGCTCCCCAGGGAATAATGAAAAACTGTTTTTT.

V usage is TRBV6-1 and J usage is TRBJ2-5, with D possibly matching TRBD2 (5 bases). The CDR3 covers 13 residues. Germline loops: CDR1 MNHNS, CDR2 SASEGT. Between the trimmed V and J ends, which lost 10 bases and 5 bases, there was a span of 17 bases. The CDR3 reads CATPPSGGETQYF. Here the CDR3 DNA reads TGTGCCACCCCCCCTTCGGGCGGGGAGACCCAGTACTTC.

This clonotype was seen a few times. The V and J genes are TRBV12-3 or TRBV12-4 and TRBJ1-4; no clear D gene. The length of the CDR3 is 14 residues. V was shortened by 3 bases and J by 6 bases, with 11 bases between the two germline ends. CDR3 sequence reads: CASSLGFGDEKLFF. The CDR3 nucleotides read TGTGCCAGCAGTTTGGGATTCGGGGATGAAAAACTGTTTTTT.

The CDR3 DNA reads TGTGCCAGCAGGAAAGACAGGAGCTCCTACAATGAGCAGTTCTTC. Translation: CASRKDRSSYNEQFF. V gene TRBV11-1 combines with J gene TRBJ2-1; possible D gene TRBD1, 6 bases. Germline V gene sequence: CDR1 SGHAT, CDR2 FQDESV (reference sequence). The CDR3 is 15 residues long. V was pared by 6 bases and J by 0 bases, with 12 bases between.

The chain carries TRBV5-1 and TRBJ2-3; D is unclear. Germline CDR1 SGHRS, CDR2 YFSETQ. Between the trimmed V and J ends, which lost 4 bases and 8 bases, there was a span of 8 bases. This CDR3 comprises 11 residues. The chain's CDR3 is CASSRKGTQYF. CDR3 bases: TGCGCCAGCAGCAGAAAGGGTACGCAGTATTTT. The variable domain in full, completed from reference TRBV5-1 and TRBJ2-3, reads KAGVTQTPRYLIKTRGQQVTLSCSPISGHRSVSWYQQTPGQGLQFLFEYFSETQRNKGNFPGRFSGRQFSNSRSEMNVSTLELGDSALYLCASSRKGTQYFGPGTRLTVL.

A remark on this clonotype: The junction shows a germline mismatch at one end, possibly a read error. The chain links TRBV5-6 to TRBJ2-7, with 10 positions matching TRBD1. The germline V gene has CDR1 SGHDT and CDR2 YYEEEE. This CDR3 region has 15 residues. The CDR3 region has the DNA TGTGCCAGCAGCTTAGTGACAGGGGGCTCCCACGAGCAGTACTTC. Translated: CASSLVTGGSHEQYF.

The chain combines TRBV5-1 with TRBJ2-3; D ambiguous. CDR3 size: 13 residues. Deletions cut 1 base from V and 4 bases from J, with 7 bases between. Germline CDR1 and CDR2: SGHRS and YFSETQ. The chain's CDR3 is CASSLNIADTQYF. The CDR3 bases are TGCGCCAGCAGCTTGAACATCGCAGATACGCAGTATTTT.

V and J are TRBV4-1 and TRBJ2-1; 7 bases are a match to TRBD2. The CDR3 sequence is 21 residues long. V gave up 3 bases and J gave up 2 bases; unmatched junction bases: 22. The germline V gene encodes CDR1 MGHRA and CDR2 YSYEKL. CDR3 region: CASSQGPWGGMATGPYNEQFF. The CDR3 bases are TGCGCCAGCAGCCAGGGCCCCTGGGGGGGAATGGCAACGGGCCCCTACAATGAGCAGTTCTTC.

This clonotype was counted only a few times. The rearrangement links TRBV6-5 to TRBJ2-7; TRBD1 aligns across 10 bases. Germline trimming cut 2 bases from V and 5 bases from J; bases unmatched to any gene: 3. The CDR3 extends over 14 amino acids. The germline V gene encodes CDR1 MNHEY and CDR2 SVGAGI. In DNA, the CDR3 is TGTGCCAGCAGTTACAGGACAGGGGGTCACGAGCAGTACTTC. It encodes CASSYRTGGHEQYF.

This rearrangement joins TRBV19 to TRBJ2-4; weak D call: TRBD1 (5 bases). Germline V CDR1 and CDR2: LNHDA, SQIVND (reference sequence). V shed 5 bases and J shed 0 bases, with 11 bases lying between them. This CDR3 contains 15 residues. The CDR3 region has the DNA TGTGCCAGTAGTTCGACAGAACTAGCCAAAAACATTCAGTACTTC. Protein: CASSSTELAKNIQYF. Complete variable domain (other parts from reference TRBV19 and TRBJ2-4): DGGITQSPKYLFRKEGQNVTLSCEQNLNHDAMYWYRQDPGQGLRLIYYSQIVNDFQKGDIAEGYSVSREKKESFPLTVTSAQKNPTAFYLCASSSTELAKNIQYFGAGTRLSVL.

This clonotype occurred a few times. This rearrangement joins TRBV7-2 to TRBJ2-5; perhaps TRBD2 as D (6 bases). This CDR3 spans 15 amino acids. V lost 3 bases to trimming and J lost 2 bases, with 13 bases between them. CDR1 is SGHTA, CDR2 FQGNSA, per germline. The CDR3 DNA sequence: TGTGCCAGCAGCTTCCTCGCCGCGGGGCAAGAGACCCAGTACTTC. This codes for CASSFLAAGQETQYF. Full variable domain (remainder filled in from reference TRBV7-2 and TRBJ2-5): GAGVSQSPSNKVTEKGKDVELRCDPISGHTALYWYRQSLGQGLEFLIYFQGNSAPDKSGLPSDRFSAERTGGSVSTLTIQRTQQEDSAVYLCASSFLAAGQETQYFGPGTRLLVL.